Reported below is one T cell receptor beta chain. Assay used: immunoSEQ multiplex PCR; TCRdb lists only in-frame clones, some missing. The table has approximately 31,000 clones, about 88% seen once. The sample originates from a study of T cell changes during pregnancy in multiple sclerosis. Germline V gives CDR1 SNHLY, CDR2 FYNNEI. The CDR3 spans 15 residues. V lost 2 bases to trimming and J lost 7 bases; unmatched junction nucleotides: 8. Sample: CD8+ T cells from peripheral blood mononuclear cells, taken in the second trimester of pregnancy. V gene TRBV2 combines with J gene TRBJ2-1; TRBD2 matches at 7 bases. This TCR derives from a female donor with multiple sclerosis, enrolled in a pregnancy study. The CDR3 coding sequence is TGTGCCAGCAGTGAATTTATAAGCGGGGAGAATGAGCAGTTCTTC. Its translation is CASSEFISGENEQFF.